One T cell receptor beta chain is described in this entry. Antigen: not known. CD4+ naive, central memory, regulatory and stem cell-like memory subsets were isolated by sorting on CD45RO/CCR7/CD25/CD127/CD95/CD27. The authors obtained over 95% purity in all sorted populations. Isolated RNA was reverse transcribed in full, so expressed TCRB transcripts were sequenced. Sequenced by immunoSEQ multiplex PCR; TCRdb stores in-frame clones only, minus some. The data contain hundreds of thousands of clones, 11% to 15% of them singletons. The sample comes from a study of beta chain features in type 1 diabetes. Findings of the study overall: Across all four CD4+ subsets, people with type 1 diabetes showed modestly shorter TCRB CDR3s.

CDR1 and CDR2 from the germline V gene are GTSNPN and SVGIG (reference sequence). The CDR3 spans 13 residues. The V end was cut by 3 bases, the J end by 2 bases, with 11 bases between. The specimen was naive CD4+ T cells from blood. The chain links TRBV30 to TRBJ2-7, with a tentative D call TRBD2 (6 bases). The sequence derives from a man between 18 and 29 years old with type 1 diabetes. CDR3: CAWRMLAAYEQYF. The CDR3 region has the DNA TGTGCCTGGAGAATGTTAGCGGCCTACGAGCAGTACTTC.